What follows are 4 T cell receptor beta chains derived from one specimen sequenced in a study of blood T cell repertoires in COVID-19. Clones were read by immunoSEQ multiplex PCR, and TCRdb kept only the in-frame ones, dropping some. The data hold about 25,000 clones, with approximately 79% observed a single time. Sample: peripheral blood. The receptors originated from a woman of 80 years or more with acute or convalescent COVID-19.

The chain combines TRBV10-3 with TRBJ2-7; tentative D call: TRBD2 (5 bases). V shed 6 bases and J shed 3 bases, with 15 bases lying between them. The CDR3 length is 14 residues. Germline values: CDR1 ENHRY, CDR2 SYGVKD. DNA of the CDR3: TGTGCCATCAGCCTCGGACTCGACCGCTACGAGCAGTACTTC. Protein sequence: CAISLGLDRYEQYF.

V and J are TRBV19 and TRBJ1-4, with 10 bases fitting TRBD1. The germline gives CDR1 LNHDA, CDR2 SQIVND (reference sequence). The length of the CDR3 is 15 residues. V shed 8 bases and J 9 bases; nucleotides not matched to a gene: 12. DNA of the CDR3: TGTGCCAGTGAGATGCCGGGACAGGGGTTACAAAAACTGTTTTTT. This translates into CASEMPGQGLQKLFF.

This chain's CDR3 is CASSQDAGARTQYF. The CDR3 nucleotides are TGCGCCAGCAGCCAAGATGCGGGGGCCAGGACCCAGTACTTC. The rearrangement uses TRBV4-3 and TRBJ2-5; D possibly corresponds to TRBD2 (7 bases). Germline CDR1 reads LGHNA; CDR2 reads YSLEER. The CDR3 extends over 14 amino acids. Deletions cut 0 bases from V and 7 bases from J, with 12 bases between.

This clone was counted only a few times. The chain employs TRBV19 and TRBJ1-1; TRBD1 aligns across 7 bases. Germline V gene data show CDR1 as LNHDA and CDR2 as SQIVND (reference sequence). Germline trimming cut 5 bases from V and 6 bases from J; bases unmatched to any gene: 6. The length of the CDR3 is 13 residues. CDR3 protein: CASSLQGLSEAFF. For the CDR3, the DNA is TGTGCCAGTAGTCTACAGGGGCTTTCTGAAGCTTTCTTT.